One sample yielded the 32 T cell receptor beta chains listed below, sequenced in a study of blood T cell repertoires in COVID-19. Data came from immunoSEQ multiplex PCR; TCRdb stores just in-frame clones and leaves some out. The sample yields roughly 29,000 clones, 90% to 95% seen once. Sequences were obtained from peripheral blood. Receptors were obtained from a woman in her seventies with COVID-19, enrolled during active disease.

This clone was observed a handful of times. This chain links TRBV27 with TRBJ2-7, with 12 bases lining up with TRBD2. The germline V gene has CDR1 MNHEY and CDR2 SMNVEV (reference sequence). The V and J ends lost 6 bases and 7 bases, in that order; junction bases with no gene match: 10. The CDR3 consists of 15 residues. The CDR3 bases are TGTGCCAGCAGGCCGAGACTAGCGGGAGCGGGTGAGCAGTACTTC. Its protein is CASRPRLAGAGEQYF.

The chain recombines TRBV3-1 (or the pseudogene TRBV3-2) with TRBJ1-1; 9 nucleotides match TRBD1. This CDR3 region has 13 residues. Germline V CDR1 and CDR2: LGHDT, YNNKEL (reference sequence). With 6 bases clipped from V and 5 bases from J, the junction kept 4 bases outside the gene matches. The chain's CDR3 is CASRLGQGTEAFF. DNA for the CDR3: TGTGCCAGCAGACTAGGACAGGGGACTGAAGCTTTCTTT.

This sequence joins TRBV5-5 and TRBJ1-2; TRBD1 matches at 7 bases. The CDR3 covers 13 residues. The germline CDR1 and CDR2 sequences are SGHKS and YYEKEE (reference sequence). The J segment lost 6 bases and the V segment lost 5 bases, leaving 7 bases of the junction unmatched. CDR3 protein: CASSSTGEDGYTF. The CDR3 DNA sequence: TGTGCCAGCAGTTCAACAGGGGAGGATGGCTACACCTTC. The complete variable domain, with remaining parts taken from reference TRBV5-5 and TRBJ1-2, reads DAGVTQSPTHLIKTRGQQVTLRCSPISGHKSVSWYQQVLGQGPQFIFQYYEKEERGRGNFPDRFSARQFPNYSSELNVNALLLGDSALYLCASSSTGEDGYTFGSGTRLTVV.

V and J are TRBV20-1 and TRBJ1-1; 7 nucleotides align to TRBD1. The CDR3 is 11 residues long. With 5 bases clipped from V and 7 bases from J, the junction kept 4 bases outside the gene matches. Germline lookup yields CDR1 DFQATT and CDR2 SNEGSKA (reference sequence). The CDR3 DNA reads as TGCAGTGCTGAGGGGGCTGGTGAAGCTTTCTTT. Its protein product is CSAEGAGEAFF.

The chain uses TRBV2 and TRBJ1-1; D might be TRBD1 (6 bases). This CDR3 spans 16 amino acids. CDR1 and CDR2 from the germline V gene are SNHLY and FYNNEI. Trimming took 10 bases from V and 1 from J, leaving 22 bases between them. CDR3 residues: CATRATTGGWNTEAFF. CDR3 bases: TGTGCCACCCGCGCGACGACGGGGGGCTGGAACACTGAAGCTTTCTTT.

J is TRBJ1-5 and V is TRBV29-1; D is unclear. The CDR3 has 12 residues. Germline V gene data show CDR1 as SQVTM and CDR2 as ANQGSEA. The V end lost 6 bases, the J end lost 4 bases, and 10 bases lay between the germline ends. The DNA of the CDR3 is TGCAGCGTCGCCGGGGTTAATCAGCCCCAGCATTTT. Protein product: CSVAGVNQPQHF.

In DNA form, the CDR3 reads TGCGCCAGCAGCTTGGCCCCGGGAGTGGGGGCAGATACGCAGTATTTT. Amino acid sequence: CASSLAPGVGADTQYF. V and J are TRBV5-1 and TRBJ2-3; D might be TRBD2 (6 bases). V was cut by 0 bases and J by 4 bases, with 15 bases left in between. The CDR3 is 16 residues long. Per germline, CDR1 SGHRS and CDR2 YFSETQ.

The CDR3 coding sequence is TGCGCCAGCAGCTCTTCGGCAGGGTTAGACGTTGAGCAGTTCTTC. It translates to CASSSSAGLDVEQFF. V and J are TRBV5-1 and TRBJ2-1; maybe TRBD1 (5 bases). The germline gives CDR1 SGHRS, CDR2 YFSETQ. The CDR3 has 15 amino acids. Deletions cut 3 bases from V and 9 bases from J, with 19 bases between. Complete variable domain (other parts from reference TRBV5-1 and TRBJ2-1): KAGVTQTPRYLIKTRGQQVTLSCSPISGHRSVSWYQQTPGQGLQFLFEYFSETQRNKGNFPGRFSGRQFSNSRSEMNVSTLELGDSALYLCASSSSAGLDVEQFFGPGTRLTVL.

The chain links TRBV7-2 to TRBJ2-7; D remains unclear. The germline V and J ends were trimmed by 1 base and 3 bases, with 13 bases remaining between them. Germline V gene data show CDR1 as SGHTA and CDR2 as FQGNSA. This CDR3 has 15 amino acids. Written as DNA, the CDR3 is TGTGCCAGCAGCTTAGGTGAGAACGCTCGCTACGAGCAGTACTTC. Amino acids: CASSLGENARYEQYF.

This sequence joins TRBV11-1 and TRBJ2-1; 7 bases are shared with TRBD2. V was pared by 5 bases and J by 0 bases, with 4 bases of the junction left unmatched. Per the germline V gene, CDR1 is SGHAT and CDR2 is FQDESV (reference sequence). CDR3 size: 15 residues. CDR3 residues: CASSASGSSYNEQFF. The DNA of the CDR3 is TGTGCCAGCAGCGCTAGCGGTAGCTCCTACAATGAGCAGTTCTTC. The full variable domain, in which reference TRBV11-1 and TRBJ2-1 provide the parts outside the CDR3, is EAEVAQSPRYKITEKSQAVAFWCDPISGHATLYWYRQILGQGPELLVQFQDESVVDDSQLPKDRFSAERLKGVDSTLKIQPAELGDSAMYLCASSASGSSYNEQFFGPGTRLTVL.

J is TRBJ1-4 and V is TRBV10-1; D unclear. V was clipped by 6 bases and J by 8 bases, with 13 bases between them. The CDR3 length is 13 residues. Germline V gene sequence: CDR1 WNHNN, CDR2 SYGVQD (reference sequence). The CDR3 sequence: CASRKALREKLFF. The CDR3 nucleotides are TGCGCCAGCAGGAAGGCACTAAGAGAAAAACTGTTTTTT.

The chain is built from TRBV11-3 and TRBJ2-7, with D tentatively TRBD1 (5 bases). V gave up 5 bases and J gave up 4 bases, with 9 bases separating them. CDR3 length equals 12 residues. Per the germline V gene, CDR1 is SGHNT and CDR2 is YENEEA. The CDR3 DNA reads as TGTGCCAGCAGCGGTCCAGGGTACGAGCAGTACTTC. It is translated as CASSGPGYEQYF.

This clone was detected once. This rearrangement joins TRBV5-1 to TRBJ2-3; 11 bases align to TRBD2. CDR3 length equals 16 residues. Losses at the gene ends were 3 bases for V and 2 bases for J; bases not matched to a gene: 5. Germline V gene sequence: CDR1 SGHRS, CDR2 YFSETQ. CDR3 nucleotides: TGCGCCAGCAGCTCGACACTAGCGGGAGTCACAGATACGCAGTATTTT. This codes for CASSSTLAGVTDTQYF. The variable domain in full, completed from reference TRBV5-1 and TRBJ2-3, reads KAGVTQTPRYLIKTRGQQVTLSCSPISGHRSVSWYQQTPGQGLQFLFEYFSETQRNKGNFPGRFSGRQFSNSRSEMNVSTLELGDSALYLCASSSTLAGVTDTQYFGPGTRLTVL.

The chain carries TRBV21-1 and TRBJ1-5. TRBV21-1 is reported as a pseudogene. The CDR3 sequence is 17 residues long. For the CDR3, the DNA is TGTGCCAGCAGCCCCCAGCGGGGGGCCTATAGCAATCAGCCCCAGCATTTT. Its translation: CASSPQRGAYSNQPQHF.

This clone showed up just once. This rearrangement joins TRBV7-2 to TRBJ2-7; the match to TRBD2 covers 7 bases. Germline V CDR1 and CDR2: SGHTA, FQGNSA. CDR3 length: 15 amino acids. V gave up 0 bases and J gave up 0 bases; unmatched junction bases: 2. This chain's CDR3 is CASSLAGGSSYEQYF. DNA for the CDR3: TGTGCCAGCAGCTTAGCGGGCGGGAGCTCCTACGAGCAGTACTTC.

The chain employs TRBV6-5 and TRBJ1-6; D may be TRBD1 (6 bases). Trimming stripped 2 bases from V and 8 bases from J, with 13 bases between. Germline values: CDR1 MNHEY, CDR2 SVGAGI. This CDR3 comprises 15 residues. The CDR3 reads CASSYGGPWDSPLHF. CDR3 DNA: TGTGCCAGCAGTTACGGGGGCCCCTGGGATTCACCCCTCCACTTT.

The chain combines TRBV10-1 with TRBJ2-3; 12 positions agree with TRBD2. Germline-derived CDR1 and CDR2 are WNHNN and SYGVQD (reference sequence). This CDR3 spans 15 amino acids. V lost 5 bases to trimming and J lost 4 bases; unmatched junction nucleotides: 4. In DNA form, the CDR3 reads TGCGCCAGCAGTATGACTAGCGGGAGATCAGATACGCAGTATTTT. Translation gives CASSMTSGRSDTQYF.

The table lists this clone with a count of one. The rearrangement uses TRBV6-4 and TRBJ1-2; TRBD1 matches at 9 bases. V was pared by 4 bases and J by 7 bases, with 4 bases of the junction left unmatched. The germline CDR1 and CDR2 sequences are MRHNA and SNTAGT. The CDR3 loop spans 13 amino acids. The CDR3 loop reads CASSALTGGGYTF. CDR3 DNA sequence: TGTGCCAGCAGTGCCCTGACAGGGGGTGGCTACACCTTC.

V is TRBV6-5 and J is TRBJ1-6; the D is unclear. Per the germline V gene, CDR1 is MNHEY and CDR2 is SVGAGI. CDR3 length: 13 amino acids. Trimming pared 7 bases from V and 13 bases from J, leaving 17 bases between. CDR3 amino acids: CASTFGPGIPLHF. The CDR3 coding sequence is TGTGCCAGCACTTTCGGGCCGGGGATTCCCCTCCACTTT.

CDR3 sequence (DNA): TGTGCCAGCAGTCCCCGCACCCTACCCGACATTCAGTACTTC. The encoded protein is CASSPRTLPDIQYF. The genes are TRBV6-5 and TRBJ2-4; D remains ambiguous. Germline lookup yields CDR1 MNHEY and CDR2 SVGAGI. Deletions cut 5 bases from V and 8 bases from J, with 16 bases between. This CDR3 contains 14 residues.

The chain carries TRBV28 and TRBJ2-1, with 14 bases identical to TRBD2. The length of the CDR3 is 16 residues. Germline V gene lookup returns CDR1 MDHEN and CDR2 SYDVKM. V lost 5 bases and J lost 10; bases outside the gene matches: 10. In DNA, the CDR3 is TGTGCCAGCAGTCCCGCCGGGACTAGCGGGAGAAGCGAGCAGTTCTTC. Protein sequence: CASSPAGTSGRSEQFF.

The rearrangement uses TRBV7-2 and TRBJ1-4, with D possibly being TRBD1 (5 bases). V was cut by 2 bases and J by 1 base, with 8 bases left in between. The CDR3 loop spans 15 amino acids. The germline V gene encodes CDR1 SGHTA and CDR2 FQGNSA. The CDR3 DNA is TGTGCCAGCAGCTTATGGGGGGGAACTAATGAAAAACTGTTTTTT. It is translated as CASSLWGGTNEKLFF.

This clone has just one count. The chain recombines TRBV5-4 with TRBJ2-5; D may be TRBD1 (5 bases). The CDR3 extends over 13 amino acids. The germline gives CDR1 SGHNT, CDR2 YYREEE (reference sequence). Trimming removed 2 bases at V and 1 base at J, with 6 bases between. Here the CDR3 reads CASSFTGQETQYF. The CDR3 DNA sequence: TGTGCCAGCAGCTTTACAGGCCAAGAGACCCAGTACTTC.

The rearrangement joins TRBV28 to TRBJ1-5, with 7 bases aligning to TRBD1. The CDR3 is made up of 15 amino acids. From germline, CDR1 is MDHEN and CDR2 SYDVKM. V was pared by 4 bases and J by 0 bases, with 3 bases of the junction left unmatched. Here the CDR3 reads CASSSGQNSNQPQHF. The CDR3 nucleotides read TGTGCCAGCAGTTCGGGACAGAATAGCAATCAGCCCCAGCATTTT.

The J gene is TRBJ2-1, the V gene TRBV7-2; 9 bases fit TRBD2. This CDR3 contains 16 residues. V was pared by 1 base and J by 7 bases, with 8 bases of the junction left unmatched. Germline CDR1 is SGHTA and CDR2 is FQGNSA. The CDR3 DNA follows: TGTGCCAGCAGCTTAGAACCGGGACTAGCCTGGAATGAGCAGTTCTTC. As protein: CASSLEPGLAWNEQFF.

The chain joins TRBV28 to TRBJ2-1; D may be TRBD2 (6 bases). V dropped 6 bases and J dropped 9 bases, with 12 bases sitting between them. CDR1 is MDHEN and CDR2 is SYDVKM in the germline V gene. The CDR3 consists of 12 residues. The CDR3 is CASRAGISEQFF. CDR3 bases: TGTGCCAGCAGGGCGGGGATAAGTGAGCAGTTCTTC.

This chain uses TRBV27 with TRBJ2-7; 7 bases align to TRBD1. The ends lost 6 bases at V and 7 bases at J; junction bases unmatched: 21. The CDR3 extends over 17 amino acids. The V gene's germline CDR1 is MNHEY and CDR2 SMNVEV (reference sequence). The CDR3 region is CASRHNPAGDSGLEQYF. CDR3 DNA: TGTGCCAGCAGGCACAACCCCGCCGGGGACAGTGGTTTAGAGCAGTACTTC.

This clone was seen only once. V is TRBV7-9 and J is TRBJ2-7; 13 nucleotides agree with TRBD2. V was clipped by 5 bases and J by 3 bases; unmatched bases: 4. Germline lookup yields CDR1 SEHNR and CDR2 FQNEAQ (reference sequence). The CDR3 sequence is 15 residues long. The CDR3 DNA reads as TGTGCCAGCAGCGAGACTAGCGGGGGGTACTACGAGCAGTACTTC. Its translation is CASSETSGGYYEQYF.

The V gene is TRBV28, the J gene TRBJ2-2, with a weak D call TRBD2 (5 bases). CDR1 is MDHEN and CDR2 is SYDVKM in the germline V gene. The CDR3 runs 15 residues. V was cut by 2 bases and J by 7 bases, with 14 bases left in between. The DNA for the CDR3 is TGTGCCAGCAGTTTAGGACTCGGCGGAGTCGGGGAGCTGTTTTTT. Its translation is CASSLGLGGVGELFF.

The chain joins TRBV18 to TRBJ1-4; 8 bases are shared with TRBD1. The CDR3 contains 14 residues. V gave up 3 bases and J gave up 4 bases; unmatched junction bases: 1. CDR1 is KGHSH and CDR2 is LQKENI in the germline V gene. CDR3 coding DNA: TGTGCCAGCTCACCGGGACAGGATAATGAAAAACTGTTTTTT. Residues: CASSPGQDNEKLFF.

The chain is built from TRBV5-1 and TRBJ1-4; 8 positions match TRBD1. Per the germline V gene, CDR1 is SGHRS and CDR2 is YFSETQ. Trimming cost V 4 bases and J 4 bases; bases outside gene matches: 6. The CDR3 extends over 15 amino acids. DNA of the CDR3: TGCGCCAGCAGCACAGACAGGGGCGGTAATGAAAAACTGTTTTTT. Translated: CASSTDRGGNEKLFF.

V is TRBV6-5 and J is TRBJ1-2; TRBD1 matches at 8 bases. The germline V gene encodes CDR1 MNHEY and CDR2 SVGAGI. The CDR3 has 15 residues. J was trimmed by 4 bases and V by 6 bases; bases with no gene match: 10. Here the CDR3 reads CASSSGQGQFYGYTF. In DNA, the CDR3 is TGTGCCAGCAGCTCCGGACAGGGACAGTTCTATGGCTACACCTTC.